These 21 T cell receptor beta chains came from one sample sequenced in a study of cytomegalovirus exposure and HLA in healthy donors. A multiplex PCR was run with 60 Vbeta primers and 13 Jbeta primers. Sequencing used immunoSEQ multiplex PCR; TCRdb keeps in-frame clones, though not all of them. The sample carries roughly 120,000 clones, more than 70% recorded once. Material for sequencing was PBMCs. The receptors originated from a man aged 50-60 years in good health and CMV-seropositive.

CDR3 nucleotides: TGTGCCAGCAGTCCCCCCGGGTCAGAGACCCAGTACTTC. It encodes CASSPPGSETQYF. The genes are TRBV6-1 and TRBJ2-5, with D uncertain. Germline CDR1 is MNHNS and CDR2 is SASEGT. The CDR3 spans 13 residues. V was clipped by 5 bases and J by 4 bases, with 11 bases between them.

The CDR3 loop is CASSLGGGATYEQYF. In DNA, the CDR3 is TGTGCCAGCAGCTTAGGGGGTGGGGCCACCTACGAGCAGTACTTC. The V gene is TRBV11-2, the J gene TRBJ2-7, with a tentative D call TRBD1 (5 bases). The CDR3 covers 15 residues. Between the trimmed V and J ends, which lost 1 base and 2 bases, there was a span of 12 bases. CDR1 SGHAT and CDR2 FQNNGV come from the germline V gene.

The rearrangement joins TRBV5-4 to TRBJ2-1, with 7 bases that match TRBD1. The CDR3 contains 15 residues. Germline lookup yields CDR1 SGHNT and CDR2 YYREEE (reference sequence). After removal of 4 bases from V and 2 bases from J, the junction contained 6 bases not matched to a gene. This CDR3 is CASSPDRDPYNEQFF. CDR3 nucleotide sequence: TGTGCCAGCAGCCCCGACAGGGATCCCTACAATGAGCAGTTCTTC.

The V gene is TRBV7-2, the J gene TRBJ1-1, with D unclear. The CDR3 runs to 13 residues. V was shortened by 3 bases and J by 1 base, with 6 bases between the two germline ends. CDR1 and CDR2 (germline): SGHTA, FQGNSA. CDR3 region: CASSLQKNTEAFF. The CDR3 coding sequence is TGTGCCAGCAGCTTGCAGAAGAACACTGAAGCTTTCTTT.

This chain links TRBV7-9 with TRBJ2-1; 7 bases align to TRBD1. The germline CDR1 and CDR2 sequences are SEHNR and FQNEAQ (reference sequence). CDR3 length: 15 residues. The ends lost 5 bases at V and 5 bases at J; junction bases unmatched: 9. The CDR3 reads CASSRDRAADNEQFF. In DNA, the CDR3 is TGTGCCAGCAGCCGCGACAGGGCCGCCGACAATGAGCAGTTCTTC.

The chain joins TRBV6-5 to TRBJ2-5; 8 bases map to TRBD1. Trimming at V came to 0 bases and at J to 3 bases, leaving 6 bases not matched to a gene. Germline assignment: CDR1 MNHEY and CDR2 SVGAGI. The CDR3 is 16 amino acids. CDR3 amino acids: CASSYSRQGAKETQYF. For the CDR3, the DNA is TGTGCCAGCAGTTACTCGAGGCAGGGGGCAAAAGAGACCCAGTACTTC.

This clone was counted a single time. The J gene is TRBJ2-1, the V gene TRBV30; 7 bases align to TRBD2. The CDR3 sequence is 12 residues long. Germline V CDR1 and CDR2: GTSNPN, SVGIG (reference sequence). Trimming at V came to 3 bases and at J to 7 bases, leaving 3 bases not matched to a gene. The CDR3 nucleotides read TGTGCCTGGAGCTGGGGAGGGAATGAGCAGTTCTTC. Protein: CAWSWGGNEQFF.

V is TRBV10-1 and J is TRBJ1-1; D remains ambiguous. Germline V CDR1 and CDR2: WNHNN, SYGVQD (reference sequence). Trimming removed 8 bases at V and 3 bases at J, with 13 bases between. The CDR3 runs to 13 residues. The CDR3 bases are TGCGCCAGCCGCGAGGCAGACTACACTGAAGCTTTCTTT. Translation: CASREADYTEAFF.

The DNA of the CDR3 is TGTGCCAGCAGCCCCCGACAGGGAAGCTCCTACGAGCAGTACTTC. Protein product: CASSPRQGSSYEQYF. The chain has TRBV7-2 and TRBJ2-7; 7 bases line up with TRBD1. The CDR3 extends over 15 amino acids. V shed 5 bases and J 0 bases; nucleotides not matched to a gene: 7. In germline, CDR1 is SGHTA, CDR2 FQGNSA.

The chain links TRBV4-3 to TRBJ1-6; D perhaps matches TRBD1 (6 bases). CDR1 and CDR2 from the germline V gene are LGHNA and YSLEER. The CDR3 loop spans 16 amino acids. Trimming cost V 0 bases and J 6 bases, with 12 bases left between them. DNA for the CDR3: TGCGCCAGCAGCCAAGATGGGGGCGGAATTAATTCACCCCTCCACTTT. Translation: CASSQDGGGINSPLHF.

The chain has TRBV11-3 and TRBJ2-7; D perhaps matches TRBD1 (7 bases). This CDR3 comprises 15 residues. Trimming left V 4 bases short and J 0 bases short, with 13 bases between. Germline V gene data show CDR1 as SGHNT and CDR2 as YENEEA. In DNA form, the CDR3 reads TGTGCCAGCAGCTCGGGCAGGGGGGACTCCTACGAGCAGTACTTC. It codes for CASSSGRGDSYEQYF.

The rearrangement uses TRBV14 and TRBJ2-1, with D perhaps matching TRBD2 (5 bases). This CDR3 comprises 16 residues. The V gene's germline CDR1 is SGHDN and CDR2 FVKESK. The V and J ends lost 3 bases and 9 bases respectively, with 21 bases between them. The CDR3 bases are TGTGCCAGCAGCCAGACGAACCAGCGGCCTCGAGGTGAGCAGTTCTTC. Amino acids: CASSQTNQRPRGEQFF.

The chain has TRBV10-1 and TRBJ1-1, with 7 bases identical to TRBD1. Unmatched junction bases numbered 3, after V lost 8 bases and J lost 0 bases. The CDR3 consists of 13 residues. Germline loops: CDR1 WNHNN, CDR2 SYGVQD (reference sequence). The CDR3: CASQGDMNTEAFF. CDR3 coding DNA: TGCGCCAGCCAGGGGGATATGAACACTGAAGCTTTCTTT.

The chain employs TRBV6-5 and TRBJ2-7; TRBD1 aligns across 12 bases. CDR1 is MNHEY and CDR2 is SVGAGI in the germline V gene. The trim removed 4 bases at V and 2 bases at J, leaving 6 bases unmatched. The CDR3 is 16 residues long. This CDR3 is CASSSRDRGRTYEQYF. In DNA, the CDR3 is TGTGCCAGCAGTTCCCGGGACAGGGGGCGAACCTACGAGCAGTACTTC.

The V and J genes are TRBV28 and TRBJ1-1; unclear D gene. The V gene's germline CDR1 is MDHEN and CDR2 SYDVKM. The V and J ends lost 6 bases and 2 bases respectively, with 16 bases between them. The CDR3 runs to 15 residues. The CDR3 here is CASSPPSRLNTEAFF. Written as DNA, the CDR3 is TGTGCCAGCAGCCCCCCCTCGCGGCTCAACACTGAAGCTTTCTTT.

This clone was recorded once. V and J are TRBV28 and TRBJ1-2, with TRBD1 identical over 7 bases. The CDR3 has 17 residues. Germline V gene sequence: CDR1 MDHEN, CDR2 SYDVKM. V dropped 4 bases and J dropped 5; count of bases not matched to a gene: 16. The CDR3 DNA reads as TGTGCCAGCAGTTCCCCTAGGGGGCAGGACGCTGCATATGGCTACACCTTC. Residues: CASSSPRGQDAAYGYTF.

The V call is TRBV18, the J call TRBJ1-1; 11 nucleotides agree with TRBD1. CDR3 size: 15 residues. V dropped 3 bases and J dropped 4; count of bases not matched to a gene: 4. Germline V lookup: CDR1 KGHSH, CDR2 LQKENI. The CDR3 loop reads CASSPLGQGGTEAFF. In DNA, the CDR3 is TGTGCCAGCTCACCCCTGGGACAGGGGGGCACTGAAGCTTTCTTT.

The rearrangement links TRBV7-9 to TRBJ1-2, with D possibly TRBD1 on 5 matching bases. Trimming shortened V by 2 bases and J by 1 base, and 14 bases separated the two germline ends. Germline V lookup: CDR1 SEHNR, CDR2 FQNEAQ (reference sequence). The CDR3 length is 16 residues. The CDR3 reads CASSLRSGRGNYGYTF. The CDR3 DNA reads TGTGCCAGCAGCTTACGCTCAGGGCGCGGTAACTATGGCTACACCTTC.

The rearrangement uses TRBV28 and TRBJ2-7, with unresolved D. Germline V gene lookup returns CDR1 MDHEN and CDR2 SYDVKM. Deletions cut 2 bases from V and 6 bases from J, with 11 bases between. The CDR3 runs to 13 residues. CDR3 sequence (DNA): TGTGCCAGCAGTTTAGACAATGGCAGCGAGCAGTACTTC. It specifies CASSLDNGSEQYF.

This chain joins TRBV7-2 and TRBJ1-1; D is perhaps TRBD1 (5 bases). CDR1 SGHTA and CDR2 FQGNSA come from the germline V gene. The V end lost 5 bases, the J end lost 1 base, and 11 bases lay between the germline ends. The CDR3 is made up of 14 amino acids. The CDR3 nucleotides are TGTGCCAGCAGCCCATCGGGGGGGAACACTGAAGCTTTCTTT. It encodes CASSPSGGNTEAFF.

The gene calls are TRBV4-3 and TRBJ2-7, with a tentative D call TRBD2 (6 bases). V was shortened by 0 bases and J by 0 bases, with 12 bases between the two germline ends. Germline V gene sequence: CDR1 LGHNA, CDR2 YSLEER. The CDR3 is made up of 16 amino acids. The CDR3: CASSQDVSGNSYEQYF. Here the CDR3 DNA reads TGCGCCAGCAGCCAAGATGTTAGCGGAAACTCCTACGAGCAGTACTTC.